The present TCR beta chain was sequenced within a study of T-cell reconstitution after alpha-beta-depleted transplantation in children. The CDR3 spans 14 residues. V shed 5 bases and J shed 0 bases, with 11 bases lying between them. The germline V gene has CDR1 MDHEN and CDR2 SYDVKM. This clonotype has a handful of counts. Preparation of the TCRbeta library involved a method that used unique molecular identifiers. Each CDR3 protein is one row after TCRdb ran MiXCR on the PCR reads. The repertoire includes 65,000 to 85,000 distinct CDR3 sequences, about a tenth of them detected once, and 13% sits in the top ten.

The sample consisted of PBMCs, taken before TCRalphabeta/CD19-depleted stem cell transplant. The chain uses TRBV28 and TRBJ2-7; weak D call: TRBD1 (5 bases). This TCR was sampled from a boy younger than 18 with acute myeloid leukemia, due to receive a stem cell transplant. The CDR3 loop reads CASSRGSSSYEQYF. CDR3 sequence (DNA): TGTGCCAGCAGTAGGGGTTCCAGCTCCTACGAGCAGTACTTC.